This entry concerns a single T cell receptor (beta chain). Its target is not known. The authors incorporated unique molecular identifiers into the TCR beta cDNA libraries. MiXCR, applied by TCRdb to the PCR reads, yields one record per CDR3 protein. Of 800,000 to 950,000 distinct CDR3 sequences in the sample, about 53% are singletons; the top ten hold about 4.5%. The data were taken from a study of post-analysis software for immune sequencing data. Study-level points and caveats: When patients were compared with controls, four or five TRBV segments were more frequent, TRBV5-6, TRBV5-1 and TRBV20-1 among them. With F measure, samples from one preparation batch clustered together strongly.

The germline V and J ends were trimmed by 1 base and 7 bases, with 4 bases remaining between them. This CDR3 comprises 11 residues. Per germline, CDR1 SGHVS and CDR2 FQNEAQ. The chain joins TRBV7-8 to TRBJ1-1; D gene ambiguous. The source material was blood. The TCR originated in a girl aged 5 to 17 with multiple sclerosis. The CDR3: CASSLVDEAFF. Written as DNA, the CDR3 is TGTGCCAGCAGCTTAGTAGATGAAGCTTTCTTT.